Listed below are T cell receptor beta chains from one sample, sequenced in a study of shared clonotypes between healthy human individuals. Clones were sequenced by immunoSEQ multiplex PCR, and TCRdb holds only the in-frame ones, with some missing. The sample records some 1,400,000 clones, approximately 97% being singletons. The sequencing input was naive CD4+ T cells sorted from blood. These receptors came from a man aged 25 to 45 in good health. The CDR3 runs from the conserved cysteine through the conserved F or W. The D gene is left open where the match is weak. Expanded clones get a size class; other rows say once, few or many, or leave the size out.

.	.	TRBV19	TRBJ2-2	CASSIFGGFTGELFF	TGTGCCAGTAGTATATTTGGTGGCTTCACCGGGGAGCTGTTTTTT
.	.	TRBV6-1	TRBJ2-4	CASREQGRVGIQYF	TGTGCCAGCAGGGAACAGGGACGGGTGGGCATTCAGTACTTC
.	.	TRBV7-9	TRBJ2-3	CASSYGTLRLADTQYF	TGTGCCAGCAGCTATGGGACTCTAAGGCTTGCAGATACGCAGTATTTT
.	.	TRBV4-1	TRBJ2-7	CASSKRTDPTYEQYF	TGCGCCAGCAGCAAACGGACAGACCCCACCTACGAGCAGTACTTC
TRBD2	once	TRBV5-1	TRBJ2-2	CASSLALAGTGELFF	TGCGCCAGCAGCTTGGCCCTAGCGGGAACCGGGGAGCTGTTTTTT
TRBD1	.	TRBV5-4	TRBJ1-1	CASSLKDRGAEAFF	TGTGCCAGCAGCTTGAAAGACAGGGGGGCTGAAGCTTTCTTT
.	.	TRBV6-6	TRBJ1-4	CASSPGPPPNEKLFF	TGTGCCAGCAGCCCCGGTCCTCCCCCTAATGAAAAACTGTTTTTT
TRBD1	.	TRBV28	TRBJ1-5	CASSAPGQGNQPQHF	TGTGCCAGCAGTGCCCCCGGACAGGGGAATCAGCCCCAGCATTTT
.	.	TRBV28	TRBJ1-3	CASSLGGLGNTIYF	TGTGCCAGCAGTTTGGGAGGGCTTGGAAACACCATATATTTT
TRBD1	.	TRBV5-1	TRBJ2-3	CASSRPNWGGQGRTDTQYF	TGCGCCAGCAGCAGACCCAACTGGGGGGGACAGGGACGCACAGATACGCAGTATTTT
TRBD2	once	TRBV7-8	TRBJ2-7	CASSLAGVAGAGEQYF	TGTGCCAGCAGCTTAGCGGGTGTAGCGGGAGCTGGAGAGCAGTACTTC
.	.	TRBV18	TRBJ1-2	CASSPQDGGGYTF	TGTGCCAGCTCACCTCAGGACGGGGGTGGCTACACCTTC
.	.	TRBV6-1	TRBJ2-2	CASNVFQANTGELFF	TGTGCCAGCAATGTCTTCCAGGCGAACACCGGGGAGCTGTTTTTT
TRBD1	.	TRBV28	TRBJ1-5	CASRSDRVSNQPQHF	TGTGCCAGCAGATCGGACAGGGTGAGCAATCAGCCCCAGCATTTT
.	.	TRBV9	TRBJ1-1	CASSVGGTRGLNTEAFF	TGTGCCAGCAGCGTAGGAGGGACCCGCGGGCTGAACACTGAAGCTTTCTTT
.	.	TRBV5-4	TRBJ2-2	CASSSAPGTGELFF	TGTGCCAGCAGCTCTGCTCCAGGGACCGGGGAGCTGTTTTTT
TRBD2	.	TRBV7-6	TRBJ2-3	CASSPPGTSRVTDTQYF	TGTGCCAGCAGCCCCCCCGGGACTAGTAGGGTCACAGATACGCAGTATTTT
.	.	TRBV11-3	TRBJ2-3	CASSFRGKATDTQYF	TGTGCCAGCAGCTTCCGAGGGAAAGCTACAGATACGCAGTATTTT
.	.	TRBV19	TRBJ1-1	CASSIARWNTEAFF	TGTGCCAGTAGTATAGCTAGGTGGAACACTGAAGCTTTCTTT
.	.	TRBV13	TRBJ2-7	CASSLSPAGSYEQYF	TGTGCCAGCAGCTTATCGCCAGCGGGCTCCTACGAGCAGTACTTC
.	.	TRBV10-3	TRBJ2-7	CAISDGERISSYEQYF	TGTGCCATCAGTGACGGGGAACGGATTAGCTCCTACGAGCAGTACTTC
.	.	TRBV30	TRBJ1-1	CAWKENTEAFF	TGTGCCTGGAAAGAGAACACTGAAGCTTTCTTT
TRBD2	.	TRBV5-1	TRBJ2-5	CASSLWLAGRETQYF	TGCGCCAGCAGCTTGTGGCTAGCGGGCAGAGAGACCCAGTACTTC
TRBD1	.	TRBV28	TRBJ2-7	CASSGSGTAVYEQYF	TGTGCCAGCAGTGGATCCGGGACAGCAGTCTACGAGCAGTACTTC
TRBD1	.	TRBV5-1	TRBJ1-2	CASSLVGQLVEGYTF	TGCGCCAGCAGCTTGGTGGGACAGCTGGTCGAGGGCTACACCTTC
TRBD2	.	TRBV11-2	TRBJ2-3	CASRGGRITDTQYF	TGTGCCAGCCGGGGCGGGAGGATAACAGATACGCAGTATTTT
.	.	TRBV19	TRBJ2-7	CASSPRLPTGEQYF	TGTGCCAGTAGTCCCCGACTACCGACTGGGGAGCAGTACTTC
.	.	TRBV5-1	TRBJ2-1	CASSLQGSYNEQFF	TGCGCCAGCAGCTTACAGGGCTCCTACAATGAGCAGTTCTTC
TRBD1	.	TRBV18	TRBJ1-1	CASSPLPSQGARTEAFF	TGTGCCAGCTCACCCTTGCCTTCACAGGGGGCTCGAACTGAAGCTTTCTTT
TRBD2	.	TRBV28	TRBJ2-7	CASSLWGTASGNYEQYF	TGTGCCAGCAGTTTATGGGGGACGGCTAGCGGGAACTACGAGCAGTACTTC
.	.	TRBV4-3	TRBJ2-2	CASSQEAGVTGELFF	TGCGCCAGCAGCCAAGAGGCAGGGGTCACCGGGGAGCTGTTTTTT
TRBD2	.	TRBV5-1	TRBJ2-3	CASRLAGVSDTQYF	TGCGCCAGTAGACTAGCGGGAGTTTCGGATACGCAGTATTTT
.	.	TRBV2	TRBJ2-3	CANSKSERSTDTQYF	TGTGCCAATTCCAAAAGCGAGCGGAGCACAGATACGCAGTATTTT
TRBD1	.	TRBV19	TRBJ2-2	CASSRTGPMNTGELFF	TGTGCCAGTAGTAGGACAGGGCCTATGAACACCGGGGAGCTGTTTTTT
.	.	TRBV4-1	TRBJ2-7	CASSQEEGADEQYF	TGCGCCAGCAGCCAAGAGGAAGGAGCCGACGAGCAGTACTTC
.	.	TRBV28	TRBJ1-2	CASLIGSNGYTF	TGTGCCAGCCTGATAGGGTCTAACGGCTACACCTTC
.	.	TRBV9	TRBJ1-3	CASSALPGNTIYF	TGTGCCAGCAGCGCTCTACCAGGAAACACCATATATTTT
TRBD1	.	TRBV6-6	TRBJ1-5	CASSKDRDQPQHF	TGTGCCAGCAGCAAAGACAGGGATCAGCCCCAGCATTTT
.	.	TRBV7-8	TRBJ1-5	CASSLVTSNQPQHF	TGTGCCAGCAGCTTAGTGACTAGCAATCAGCCCCAGCATTTT
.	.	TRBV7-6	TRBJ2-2	CASSSRLDHTGELFF	TGTGCCAGCAGCTCCCGACTAGATCACACCGGGGAGCTGTTTTTT
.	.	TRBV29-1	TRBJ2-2	CSVAPDTGELFF	TGCAGCGTTGCTCCTGACACCGGGGAGCTGTTTTTT
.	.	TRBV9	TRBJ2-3	CASSPGLSTDTQYF	TGTGCCAGCAGCCCCGGACTGAGCACAGATACGCAGTATTTT
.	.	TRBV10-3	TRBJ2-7	CAISAEYPRSYEQYF	TGTGCCATCAGTGCCGAGTATCCCCGTTCCTACGAGCAGTACTTC
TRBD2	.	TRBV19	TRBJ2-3	CASSIAAGSTDTQYF	TGTGCCAGTAGTATAGCAGCGGGAAGCACAGATACGCAGTATTTT
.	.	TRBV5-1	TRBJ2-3	CASSPSFVTSTDTQYF	TGCGCCAGCAGCCCCAGTTTTGTTACTAGCACAGATACGCAGTATTTT
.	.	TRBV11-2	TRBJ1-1	CASSSLPRRQGGTEAFF	TGTGCCAGCAGCTCACTCCCCCGGCGTCAGGGTGGCACTGAAGCTTTCTTT
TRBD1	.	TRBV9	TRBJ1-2	CASSVVGQGAGYTF	TGTGCCAGCAGCGTAGTAGGACAGGGGGCAGGCTACACCTTC
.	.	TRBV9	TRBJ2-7	CASSVGSMGSYEQYF	TGTGCCAGCAGCGTAGGTTCCATGGGCTCCTACGAGCAGTACTTC
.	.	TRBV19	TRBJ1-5	CASSISFQPQHF	TGTGCCAGTAGTATAAGTTTCCAGCCCCAGCATTTT
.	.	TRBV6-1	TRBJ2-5	CASSRKPQETQYF	TGTGCCAGCAGTCGGAAACCCCAAGAGACCCAGTACTTC
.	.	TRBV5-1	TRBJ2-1	CASSLGLVATSSYNEQFF	TGCGCCAGCAGCTTGGGCCTCGTGGCTACGAGCTCCTACAATGAGCAGTTCTTC
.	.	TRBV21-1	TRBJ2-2	CASRSGQSNTGELFF	TGTGCCAGCAGATCGGGACAGTCGAACACCGGGGAGCTGTTTTTT